This T cell receptor (beta chain) was obtained from a study of regulatory T cells in long-lasting Graves disease. Overall study context: Graves' patients, diagnosed recently, had received antithyroid drugs under 3 months.

Time point noted: newly diagnosed GD, antithyroid drugs for less than 3 months. The authors made the TCR library using RNA they extracted from PBMCs. Those enrolled as patients came out of an endocrinology department in Xi'an, China. Arm-PCR of CDR3 regions and iRepertoire HTBI primers were the basis on which TCR beta libraries were built. Authors' analysis steps: Sequenced samples collectively carried 62 TRBV and around 15 TRBJ segments. TCRdb recomputed calls from the multiplex PCR reads with MiXCR, one row per CDR3 protein. These V and J calls are TCRdb output, not the study's own analysis. The sample lists more than 300,000 distinct CDR3 sequences; roughly 15% were seen once. V shed 5 bases and J 5 bases; nucleotides not matched to a gene: 12. This CDR3 spans 16 amino acids. CDR1 SGHAT and CDR2 FQDESV come from the germline V gene (reference sequence). A further study also used this sample, focusing on T cells in Graves' hyperthyroidism and ophthalmopathy. That work states: Participants, patients aged 18 to 65, had newly diagnosed hyperthyroidism with a duration under 2 months.

The chain joins TRBV11-1 to TRBJ2-3, with TRBD1 identical over 8 bases. The TCR originated in a young woman with Graves disease. Sequenced here: peripheral blood mononuclear cells (PBMCs), sampled at new diagnosis, from a patient treated with antithyroid drugs. Here the CDR3 DNA reads TGTGCCAGCAGCGGTAGAGGACAGGGCCGCAGAGATACGCAGTATTTT. It is translated as CASSGRGQGRRDTQYF. The entire variable domain, with the rest obtained from reference TRBV11-1 and TRBJ2-3, is as follows: EAEVAQSPRYKITEKSQAVAFWCDPISGHATLYWYRQILGQGPELLVQFQDESVVDDSQLPKDRFSAERLKGVDSTLKIQPAELGDSAMYLCASSGRGQGRRDTQYFGPGTRLTVL.